The rows below give T cell receptor beta chains drawn from one sample of a study of blood T cells in healthy people across ages. TCRdb re-called the 5' RACE reads with MiXCR, one entry per CDR3 protein. The table includes roughly 1,000,000 distinct CDR3 sequences, approximately 25% detected once. The data also belong to a second study, concerning T cells of mothers and their children.

The sequencing input was blood. All receptors come from a girl aged 2-9 years in good health. Each CDR3 is given with its conserved first and last residue. Each record gives: V gene, J gene, clone size, CDR3 protein. Clone sizes are given selectively: once, few, many, or a class where the clone is expanded.

TRBV20-1	TRBJ2-5	NA	CSARPRTSGRLETQYF
TRBV9	TRBJ1-3	NA	CASSSQGAGSGNTIYF
TRBV28	TRBJ2-7	NA	CASTLGPPTIYGQYF
TRBV10-3	NA	once	CAISDLGRDYEQYF
TRBV29-1	NA	few	CSGNTGNTFEQFF
TRBV5-6	TRBJ1-5	few	CANNILQEPNSNQPQHF
TRBV28	TRBJ2-3	NA	CASTSGGLSTDTQYF
TRBV28	TRBJ2-1	few	CASSPPDRLNEQFF
TRBV4-1	TRBJ2-2	NA	CASSHRDPGTTNTGELFF
TRBV16	TRBJ1-6	NA	CASSLTGGRDSPLHF
TRBV4-1	TRBJ1-1	few	CASSPTVGRGRGNTEAFF
TRBV7-2	TRBJ1-1	few	CASSPSPTGNTEAFF
TRBV11-2	TRBJ2-7	NA	CASSLERGQFLSYEQYF
TRBV19	TRBJ2-4	many	CASSINRLGKNIQYF
TRBV11-2	TRBJ2-3	few	CASSSAPSGGGTDTQYF
TRBV7-2	TRBJ1-2	few	CASSLGPGYGYGYTF
TRBV7-2	TRBJ2-5	NA	CASSLISGGRETQYF
TRBV12-5	TRBJ2-2	few	CASGPSGNWDTGELFF
TRBV15	TRBJ2-5	few	CATSREFSGGGKETQYF
TRBV5-1	TRBJ2-7	NA	CASSPTGDTGEQYF